This note documents a single T cell receptor (beta chain) sequence. From germline, CDR1 is KGHSH and CDR2 LQKENI. This CDR3 has 15 residues. Trimming took 4 bases from V and 1 from J; bases not matched to a gene: 4. The data are from a study of blood T cell repertoires in COVID-19. The data were produced by immunoSEQ multiplex PCR, yet TCRdb's version contains in-frame clones alone and is incomplete. The sample lists about 200,000 clones, roughly nine tenths occurring once. The origin of this receptor is a woman aged 25 to 45 with acute COVID-19. V usage is TRBV18 and J usage is TRBJ1-5, with 7 nucleotides matching TRBD1. Sequencing input: PBMCs or T cells enriched from blood (not recorded which). As DNA, the CDR3 is TGTGCCAGCTCACGAGACAGGGCGAGCAATCAGCCCCAGCATTTT. Translation gives CASSRDRASNQPQHF. The complete variable domain, with remaining parts taken from reference TRBV18 and TRBJ1-5, reads NAGVMQNPRHLVRRRGQEARLRCSPMKGHSHVYWYRQLPEEGLKFMVYLQKENIIDESGMPKERFSAEFPKEGPSILRIQQVVRGDSAAYFCASSRDRASNQPQHFGDGTRLSIL.